A single sample is the source of the 14 T cell receptor beta chains below, sequenced in a study of tumor-infiltrating lymphocytes in primary liver carcinoma. Priming with a constant-region primer yielded TCR beta cDNA from 400 to 500 ng total RNA. It was through three nested multiplex PCR rounds of slightly modified ARM-PCR that TCR beta libraries arose. Each of the first two PCR rounds ran 9 to 11 cycles with TRBV1-TRBV30 forward and C-beta reverse primers. One entry per CDR3 protein, called by TCRdb with MiXCR from the multiplex PCR reads. This sample has approximately 190,000 distinct CDR3 sequences; 85% occur once, and the top ten carry roughly 18%. Co-extracting RNA and DNA was done with roughly 17-34 mg of unsorted bulk tissue as input. The material sequenced was tumor tissue from primary liver carcinoma. These receptors were collected from a man aged 35-49 years with primary liver carcinoma and hepatitis B virus infection.

The rearrangement uses TRBV12-3 or TRBV12-4 and TRBJ2-5, with D unclear. There are 13 residues in the CDR3. Trimming stripped 10 bases from V and 0 bases from J, with 12 bases between. The DNA for the CDR3 is TGTGCCAACAGAGTAGGCGACCAAGAGACCCAGTACTTC. It specifies CANRVGDQETQYF.

The chain couples TRBV11-2 to TRBJ2-4, with D perhaps TRBD2 (6 bases). CDR1 SGHAT and CDR2 FQNNGV come from the germline V gene. The CDR3 runs to 11 residues. The ends were cut back, 7 bases at V and 13 bases at J, with 14 bases in the middle. CDR3 amino acids: CASNSATRQYF. The CDR3 region has the DNA TGTGCCAGCAACTCCGCGACTAGGCAGTACTTC.

Here the CDR3 reads CASSSNEMSRLFIEQFF. Here the CDR3 DNA reads TGTGCCAGCAGCTCAAACGAGATGAGCAGATTGTTTATTGAGCAGTTCTTC. The chain employs TRBV11-1 and TRBJ2-1; D remains ambiguous. Germline CDR1 is SGHAT and CDR2 is FQDESV (reference sequence). Trimming took off 4 bases at V and 9 bases at J, with 25 bases between the two ends. The CDR3 runs 17 residues.

The chain is built from TRBV29-1 and TRBJ1-2, with a possible D match to TRBD1 (5 bases). The CDR3 runs to 15 residues. In germline, CDR1 is SQVTM, CDR2 ANQGSEA. Trimming took off 5 bases at V and 4 bases at J, with 20 bases between the two ends. The CDR3 region has the DNA TGCAGCGTTCTGCGGGGCTGGGGCATGGGCTATGGCTACACCTTC. This encodes CSVLRGWGMGYGYTF.

The chain has TRBV5-4 and TRBJ2-1, with a possible D match to TRBD2 (6 bases). Trimming removed 4 bases from V and 10 bases from J, with 15 bases in between. CDR3 length: 13 residues. In germline, CDR1 is SGHNT, CDR2 YYREEE (reference sequence). The CDR3 sequence: CASSRRRGIEQFF. The CDR3 DNA is TGTGCCAGCAGCCGAAGGAGGGGAATCGAGCAGTTCTTC.

With respect to this clonotype: Being one base from a much bigger clone, this may be a read error. The chain has TRBV5-1 and TRBJ2-3; TRBD1 is a possible D gene (6 bases). Germline V gene data show CDR1 as SGHRS and CDR2 as YFSETQ. This CDR3 region has 14 residues. CDR3 residues: CASNGLGTTDTQFF. In nucleotides, the CDR3 is TGCGCCAGCAACGGGTTGGGGACAACAGATACGCAGTTTTTT.

A note on this clonotype: Since the CDR3 does not end with the conserved phenylalanine or tryptophan, this likely comes from a read error. The CDR3 coding sequence is TGTGCCATCAGTCCGGGACGTAACTTAGGCACAGGGGAGCTGTTTATT. It specifies CAISPGRNLGTGELFI. V gene TRBV10-3 combines with J gene TRBJ2-2, with D possibly being TRBD1 or TRBD2 (5 bases each). Per germline, CDR1 ENHRY and CDR2 SYGVKD. The CDR3 consists of 16 residues. Between the trimmed V and J ends, which lost 5 bases and 8 bases, there was a span of 21 bases.

A word on this clonotype: This CDR3 fails to terminate in the conserved phenylalanine or tryptophan, so it likely reflects a read error. The chain carries TRBV4-2 and TRBJ2-5, with 7 bases fitting TRBD1. The CDR3 is made up of 16 amino acids. Germline values: CDR1 LGHNA, CDR2 YNFKEQ. CDR3 in amino acids: CDSGQDGSGGQETQYS. CDR3 DNA: TGTGACAGCGGCCAAGACGGGTCAGGGGGCCAAGAGACCCAGTACTCC.

A note on this clonotype: A read error may be the cause here, since a much bigger clone is one base away. V gene TRBV28 combines with J gene TRBJ2-5; D remains ambiguous. Per germline, CDR1 MDHEN and CDR2 SYDVKM. The length of the CDR3 is 13 residues. Trimming took 1 base from V and 7 from J, leaving 10 bases between them. In DNA form, the CDR3 reads TGTGCCAGCAGTTTATATCACGGCGGGACCCAGTACTTC. This gives the protein CASSLYHGGTQYF.

Comment on this clonotype: An end of the junction differs from the germline gene, which may be a read error. This rearrangement joins TRBV5-6 to TRBJ2-2, with a weak D call TRBD2 (5 bases). The CDR3 covers 12 residues. The germline gives CDR1 SGHDT, CDR2 YYEEEE. The CDR3 sequence: CASSWPSGELCF. DNA for the CDR3: TGTGCCAGCAGCTGGCCCTCCGGGGAGCTGTGTTTT.

With regard to this clonotype: The junction does not match germline at one end; this may be a read error. V is TRBV6-5 and J is TRBJ2-3; 10 bases line up with TRBD2. Germline V CDR1 and CDR2: MNHEY, SVGAGI. The CDR3 sequence is 15 residues long. In DNA, the CDR3 is TGTACCAGCAACCCAGGACTAGCGGTAACAGATACGCATTATTTT. It encodes CTSNPGLAVTDTHYF.

Concerning this clonotype itself: At one of its ends the junction is not consistent with the germline gene, which may arise from a read error. The chain links TRBV10-3 to TRBJ1-2; 7 nucleotides agree with TRBD1. This CDR3 contains 13 residues. Germline lookup yields CDR1 ENHRY and CDR2 SYGVKD. Here the CDR3 reads CSISDRQGRGYTF. For the CDR3, the DNA is TGTTCCATCAGCGATAGACAGGGTAGGGGCTACACCTTC.

Concerning this clonotype itself: A junction boundary mismatches the germline segment, possibly from a read error. This chain joins TRBV5-5 and TRBJ2-3; TRBD2 agrees at 13 bases. Germline-derived CDR1 and CDR2 are SGHKS and YYEKEE (reference sequence). The CDR3 extends over 17 amino acids. CDR3 amino acids: CANSPTGTSGTGDMQYF. As DNA, the CDR3 is TGTGCCAACAGCCCGACCGGGACTAGCGGGACTGGAGATATGCAGTATTTT.

This clonotype occurred a few times. The V gene is TRBV11-1, the J gene TRBJ2-4; D is ambiguous. V gave up 3 bases and J gave up 2 bases, with 17 bases separating them. The CDR3 has 17 amino acids. Germline values: CDR1 SGHAT, CDR2 FQDESV (reference sequence). The chain's CDR3 is CASSFPGISGTKNIQYF. CDR3 DNA sequence: TGTGCCAGCAGCTTTCCCGGCATTAGTGGAACCAAAAACATTCAGTACTTC. Complete variable domain (other parts from reference TRBV11-1 and TRBJ2-4): EAEVAQSPRYKITEKSQAVAFWCDPISGHATLYWYRQILGQGPELLVQFQDESVVDDSQLPKDRFSAERLKGVDSTLKIQPAELGDSAMYLCASSFPGISGTKNIQYFGAGTRLSVL.